Included here is one T cell receptor (beta chain) sequence, with context. The sample is drawn from a study of blood T cell repertoires in COVID-19. For the study at large: The United States, Italy and Spain provided the acute and convalescent COVID-19 samples. The analysed material was cDNA or gDNA that came from T cells, B-cell-depleted T cells, or PBMCs.

J lost 2 bases, V lost 10 bases, and 5 bases had no gene match. CDR3 length equals 13 residues. The germline V gene encodes CDR1 MDHEN and CDR2 SYDVKM. In the authors' methods: Reference gene primer amplification in the assay estimated nucleated cell counts. The assay was immunoSEQ multiplex PCR, and TCRdb's table has in-frame clones only and misses some. Clonal size and the V and J genes are those of that table, whereas D and trimming came from the DNA. Of approximately 300,000 clones in the sample, roughly 82% are singletons; the top ten hold 1.6%. The sample comprised peripheral blood. The source is a woman aged 50 to 60 with acute or convalescent COVID-19. V usage is TRBV28 and J usage is TRBJ2-1, with 7 bases aligning to TRBD2. CDR3 nucleotide sequence: TGTGCCACCGCCGGGACTACCTACAATGAGCAGTTCTTC. Translation: CATAGTTYNEQFF.